A selection of T cell receptor beta chains follows, all from one sample in a study of CXCR3-negative and CXCR3-positive naive CD8 T cells. TCRdb re-called the 5' RACE reads and gives one entry per CDR3 protein, without DNA. This repertoire includes 120,000 or so distinct CDR3 sequences. The specimen was naive CXCR3+ CD8+ T cells from blood. These receptors were taken from a human donor in good health. Some clones in this sample may be carry-over from other donors' samples. Both conserved end residues are part of each CDR3. Fields, in order: J gene, V gene, CDR3 protein.

TRBJ2-1 TRBV19 CASSPRLSGATHNEQFF
TRBJ2-1 TRBV4-1 CASSQGGGRPYNEQFF
TRBJ2-1 TRBV7-9 CASSLESTEQFF
TRBJ2-2 TRBV7-3 CASSLVGSGELFF
TRBJ1-1 TRBV20-1 CSARVAGGGTEAFF
TRBJ2-1 TRBV5-5 CASSLGPSNEQFF
TRBJ2-7 TRBV6-6 CASSYSTSGGAGEQYF
TRBJ2-2 TRBV20-1 CSARDPTGELFF
TRBJ2-7 TRBV28 CASSFGDGGLYEQYF
TRBJ2-6 TRBV4-3 CASSQDRTGGTLLGANVLTF
TRBJ2-7 TRBV4-1 CASSQEPRSESSYEQYF
TRBJ2-1 TRBV29-1 CSVEDPTSGNYNEQFF
TRBJ1-2 TRBV29-1 CSVEDQGADGYTF
TRBJ1-6 TRBV9 CASSLTDRAYNSPLHF
TRBJ1-1 TRBV27 CASRPGTARFIEAFF
TRBJ2-6 TRBV29-1 CSVEAGSHSGANVLTF
TRBJ2-7 TRBV5-6 CASTPGTVSYEQYF
TRBJ2-1 TRBV29-1 CSADSPGSYNEQFF
TRBJ2-3 TRBV6-6 CASSYLPRIRGDTQYF
TRBJ2-1 TRBV20-1 CSAPSGSFYNEQFF
TRBJ1-3 TRBV12-3/TRBV12-4 CASSFGGLSGNTIYF
TRBJ1-1 TRBV20-1 CSWTSQGLGTEAFF
TRBJ2-1 TRBV29-1 CSGTGTGSNEPFF
TRBJ2-7 TRBV29-1 CSVEGTSGGESYEQYF
TRBJ1-6 TRBV27 CASGYDSLNSPLHF
TRBJ1-1 TRBV4-1 CASSQLFDRRNTEAFF
TRBJ2-7 TRBV30 CAWSVGAVVEQYF
TRBJ1-1 TRBV4-2 CASSPGIPRRDSLTQAFF